The 6 T cell receptor beta chains below come from one sample, sequenced in a study of blood T cell repertoires in COVID-19. The data were produced by immunoSEQ multiplex PCR, yet TCRdb's version contains in-frame clones alone and is incomplete. The repertoire holds 250,000 to 350,000 clones, 70% to 90% seen once, with around 4.5% in the top ten. The sequenced material came from peripheral blood. The receptors come from a woman aged 50 to 60 with active or convalescent COVID-19.

This clone was seen once. The rearrangement uses TRBV7-8 and TRBJ2-7; 10 bases agree with TRBD2. The CDR3 extends over 15 amino acids. The junction had 8 bases not matched to a gene; V was cut back by 2 bases and J by 7 bases. CDR1 SGHVS and CDR2 FQNEAQ come from the germline V gene. CDR3 protein: CASSLLAGALEEQYF. CDR3 DNA: TGTGCCAGCAGCTTACTAGCGGGAGCACTAGAGGAGCAGTACTTC.

V gene TRBV7-2 combines with J gene TRBJ1-2, with TRBD1 matching over 9 bases. Germline CDR1 and CDR2: SGHTA and FQGNSA. V lost 5 bases and J lost 3; bases outside the gene matches: 4. The CDR3 is 14 residues long. CDR3 in amino acids: CASSRTGEDYGYTF. CDR3 sequence (DNA): TGTGCCAGCAGCCGGACAGGGGAGGACTATGGCTACACCTTC.

This clone showed up just once. CDR3 region: CASSSREPGFYNEQFF. The CDR3 nucleotides read TGTGCCAGCAGTAGCCGGGAGCCAGGGTTCTACAATGAGCAGTTCTTC. The chain links TRBV2 to TRBJ2-1, with D perhaps matching TRBD2 (6 bases). Germline CDR1 reads SNHLY; CDR2 reads FYNNEI. V was trimmed by 5 bases and J by 3 bases, leaving 17 bases between them. The CDR3 length is 16 residues.

The genes are TRBV21-1 and TRBJ2-3; no check of the table's D call, TRBD2, against the DNA was made. TRBV21-1 is assigned pseudogene status. There are 16 residues in the CDR3. CDR3 protein: CASSKRRGLRADTQYF. CDR3 DNA sequence: TGTGCCAGCAGCAAACGACGAGGCTTACGAGCAGATACGCAGTATTTT.

This sequence joins TRBV5-1 and TRBJ1-5; no clear D. Trimming took off 4 bases at V and 0 bases at J, with 11 bases between the two ends. The germline CDR1 and CDR2 sequences are SGHRS and YFSETQ. This CDR3 contains 15 residues. Written as DNA, the CDR3 is TGCGCCAGCAGCAGTGGGAGCAATAGCAATCAGCCCCAGCATTTT. It yields the protein CASSSGSNSNQPQHF.

V and J are TRBV7-2 and TRBJ1-1; D is undetermined. The CDR3 extends over 14 amino acids. Per the germline V gene, CDR1 is SGHTA and CDR2 is FQGNSA. V was pared by 1 base and J by 2 bases, with 8 bases between. The CDR3 nucleotides read TGTGCCAGCAGCTTAGAGAGGAGAAACACTGAAGCTTTCTTT. Its protein product is CASSLERRNTEAFF.